Listed below are T cell receptor beta chains from one sample, sequenced in a study of blood T cells in healthy people across ages. TCRdb reanalysed the 5' RACE reads using MiXCR and keeps one entry per CDR3 protein. The sample shows hundreds of thousands of distinct CDR3 sequences, approximately 49% of them seen only once. The sample comprised blood. Receptor source: a man aged 25-40 years in good health. CDR3s include the opening cysteine and the closing phenylalanine or tryptophan. D genes are given only for firm matches. Expanded clones get a size class; other rows say once, few or many, or leave the size out.

few,TRBJ2-1,.,TRBV3-1,TGTGCCAGCAGCCAAGATTGGGCGGTTGAGCAGTTCTTC,CASSQDWAVEQFF
.,TRBJ2-3,TRBD2,TRBV20-1,TGCAGTGCTAGAGATGGGACTAGCGGGGGGACCACGCAGTATTTT,CSARDGTSGGTTQYF
.,TRBJ2-3,TRBD1,TRBV7-9,TGTGCCAGCAGCTTTTTAGGGGGCGCGAGGGATACGCAGTATTTT,CASSFLGGARDTQYF
.,TRBJ2-7,TRBD1,TRBV14,TGTGCCAGCAGCCATTCATCGAACAGGGGGGTCAGTAACTACGAGCAGTACTTC,CASSHSSNRGVSNYEQYF
many,TRBJ2-1,TRBD1,TRBV7-2,TGTGCCAGCCATGACAGGGGGATGAATGAGCAGTTCTTC,CASHDRGMNEQFF
.,TRBJ2-1,TRBD1,TRBV9,TGTGCCAGCAGCGGCACAGGGGCCCCCTACAATGAGCAGTTCTTC,CASSGTGAPYNEQFF
many,TRBJ2-6,.,TRBV2,TGTGCCAGCAGCGAATCGCCAGTCCCTGGGGCCAACGTCCTGACTTTC,CASSESPVPGANVLTF
.,TRBJ1-2,.,TRBV4-3,TGCGCCAGCAGCCAAGTACGTTGGGTATCCCCTTATGGCTACACCTTC,CASSQVRWVSPYGYTF
few,TRBJ2-7,.,TRBV20-1,TGCAGTGCTAGAGTCAGGGTCGGGGCCTACGAGCAGTACTTC,CSARVRVGAYEQYF
many,TRBJ2-1,TRBD2,TRBV7-9,TGTGCCAGCAGCCGGACTAGCGGGGCGCCAAGCTCCTACAATGAGCAGTTCTTC,CASSRTSGAPSSYNEQFF
many,TRBJ2-7,.,TRBV7-2,TGTGCCAGCAGCTTATCGAGGGGCTCCTACGAGCAGTACTTC,CASSLSRGSYEQYF
.,TRBJ1-2,.,TRBV20-1,TGCAGTGCTAGAGGGGTGTCGGAGACGTACTATGGCTACACCTTC,CSARGVSETYYGYTF
.,TRBJ2-7,.,TRBV2,TGTGCCAGCAGTGAATCCCGGGGTGAGCAGTACTTC,CASSESRGEQYF
.,TRBJ2-6,.,TRBV20-1,TGCAGTGCTAGGATCCCCAACTCTGGGGCCAACGTCCTGACTTTC,CSARIPNSGANVLTF
.,TRBJ1-2,.,TRBV25-1,TGTGCCAGCAGTGAAGGGCAGGGCACGAACTATGGCTACACCTTC,CASSEGQGTNYGYTF
.,TRBJ2-1,.,TRBV7-3,TGTGCCAGCAGCTTGTCCGTAAATGAGCAGTTCTTC,CASSLSVNEQFF
.,TRBJ2-5,.,TRBV20-1,TGCAGTGCGCCAGCTGAATTTATGCTACAAGAGGCCCAGTACTTC,CSAPAEFMLQEAQYF
.,TRBJ1-1,.,TRBV20-1,TGCAGTGCTAGACTAGCGGACACAAACACTGAAGCTTTCTTT,CSARLADTNTEAFF
.,TRBJ1-5,.,TRBV20-1,TGCAGTGCCCCCACGGGGCAGGGCAATCAGCCCCAGCATTTT,CSAPTGQGNQPQHF
.,TRBJ1-1,.,TRBV9,TGTGCCAGCAGCGTGGGGAGCCAGGGACCTGAAGCTTTCTTT,CASSVGSQGPEAFF
.,TRBJ1-2,.,TRBV4-3,TGCGCCAGCAGCCAGCTGAGGGGTGAGGGAGGCTACACCTTC,CASSQLRGEGGYTF
.,TRBJ2-1,.,TRBV5-1,TGCGCCAGCAGCTTGGACGGCGGGGGCTTTTACAATGAGCAGTTCTTC,CASSLDGGGFYNEQFF
few,TRBJ2-3,.,TRBV7-2,TGTGCCAGCAGCTTAAACGGCCTAGAAGATACGCAGTATTTT,CASSLNGLEDTQYF